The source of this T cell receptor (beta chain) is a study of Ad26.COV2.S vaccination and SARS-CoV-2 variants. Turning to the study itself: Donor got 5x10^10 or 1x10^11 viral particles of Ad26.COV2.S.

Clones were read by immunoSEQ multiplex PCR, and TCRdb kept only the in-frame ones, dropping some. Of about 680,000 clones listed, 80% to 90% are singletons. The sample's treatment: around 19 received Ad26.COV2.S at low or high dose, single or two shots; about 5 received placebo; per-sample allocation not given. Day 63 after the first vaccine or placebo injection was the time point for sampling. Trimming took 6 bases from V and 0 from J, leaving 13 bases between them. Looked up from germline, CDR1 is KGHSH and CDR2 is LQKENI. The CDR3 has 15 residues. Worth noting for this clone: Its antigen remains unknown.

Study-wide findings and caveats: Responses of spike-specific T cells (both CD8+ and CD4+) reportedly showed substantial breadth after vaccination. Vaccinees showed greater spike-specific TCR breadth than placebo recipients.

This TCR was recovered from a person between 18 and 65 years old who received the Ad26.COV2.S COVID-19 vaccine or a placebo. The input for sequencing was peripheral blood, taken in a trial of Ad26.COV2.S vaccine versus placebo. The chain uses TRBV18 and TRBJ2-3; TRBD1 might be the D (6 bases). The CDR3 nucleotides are TGTGCCAGCTCCCTTTTACAGGGAAGCACAGATACGCAGTATTTT. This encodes CASSLLQGSTDTQYF. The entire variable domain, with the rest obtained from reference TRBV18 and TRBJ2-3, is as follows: NAGVMQNPRHLVRRRGQEARLRCSPMKGHSHVYWYRQLPEEGLKFMVYLQKENIIDESGMPKERFSAEFPKEGPSILRIQQVVRGDSAAYFCASSLLQGSTDTQYFGPGTRLTVL.